This T cell receptor (beta chain) was sequenced during a study of OX40 agonist ivuxolimab in advanced cancers. From germline, CDR1 is MNHNY and CDR2 SVGAGI (reference sequence). Trimming at V came to 3 bases and at J to 6 bases, leaving 8 bases not matched to a gene. The CDR3 sequence is 14 residues long. Method: immunoSEQ multiplex PCR; TCRdb's copy keeps in-frame clones and lacks some. The sample yields 75,000 to 100,000 clones, 84% seen once. Whole-study results and caveats: Those patients achieving a partial response at 0.1-3.0 mg/kg showed among the lowest clonal expansion. There were, on average, more expanded clones in CD8+ T cells than in CD4+.

Notes on this clone: No antigen is known for it.

The material was CD4+ or CD8+ T cells sorted from blood, obtained in a trial of the OX40 agonist ivuxolimab. The clonotype was recovered from an adult with an advanced solid tumor such as melanoma, head and neck, liver or kidney cancer. The chain has TRBV6-6 and TRBJ2-7, with TRBD2 matching over 7 bases. The CDR3 here is CASSYRTSSSEQYF. The CDR3 DNA reads as TGTGCCAGCAGTTATAGGACTAGTTCTTCCGAGCAGTACTTC.